The next 14 T cell receptor beta chains were all read from a single sample in a study of cytomegalovirus exposure and HLA in healthy donors. PCR used 60 Vbeta primers and 13 Jbeta primers. TCRdb's copy holds only in-frame clones and misses some; the assay was immunoSEQ multiplex PCR. Of 90,000 to 110,000 clones listed, approximately 69% are singletons. Sequenced material: PBMCs. Every receptor here comes from a man aged 30 to 39 in good health and CMV-seronegative.

V is TRBV6-6 and J is TRBJ1-4, with 8 nucleotides matching TRBD1. The junction had 6 bases not matched to a gene; V was cut back by 4 bases and J by 5 bases. Germline CDR1 and CDR2: MNHNY and SVGAGI (reference sequence). The CDR3 length is 15 residues. The CDR3 protein is CASSSGQGRNEKLFF. CDR3 sequence (DNA): TGTGCCAGCAGTTCCGGACAGGGCAGGAATGAAAAACTGTTTTTT.

The V call is TRBV29-1, the J call TRBJ2-5; D is unresolved. V lost 1 base to trimming and J lost 4 bases, with 10 bases between them. The CDR3 sequence is 13 residues long. The germline V gene encodes CDR1 SQVTM and CDR2 ANQGSEA. CDR3 in DNA: TGCAGCGTTGAAGGGGCTGTAAGAGAGACCCAGTACTTC. Translating gives CSVEGAVRETQYF.

The V and J genes are TRBV21-1 and TRBJ2-4; the D call of TRBD1 is as the table states it, not checked on the DNA. TRBV21-1 counts as a pseudogene. The CDR3 covers 16 residues. Here the CDR3 reads CASSKNRGSGACIQYF. As DNA, the CDR3 is TGTGCCAGCAGCAAGAACAGGGGGAGCGGGGCTTGCATTCAGTACTTC.

The chain combines TRBV28 with TRBJ1-2; 8 bases fit TRBD1. The CDR3 spans 14 residues. Germline lookup yields CDR1 MDHEN and CDR2 SYDVKM. With 1 base clipped from V and 5 bases from J, the junction kept 3 bases outside the gene matches. The CDR3 reads CASSLYQGAYGYTF. The CDR3 nucleotides read TGTGCCAGCAGTTTATATCAGGGGGCTTATGGCTACACCTTC.

This clone was recorded a few times. The V gene is TRBV7-3, the J gene TRBJ2-1; D not certain. The ends were cut back, 7 bases at V and 6 bases at J, with 16 bases in the middle. CDR1 SGHTA and CDR2 FQGTGA come from the germline V gene. The CDR3 sequence is 14 residues long. CDR3 sequence: CASTPFNAGNEQFF. In nucleotides, the CDR3 is TGTGCCAGCACCCCTTTTAATGCAGGCAATGAGCAGTTCTTC.

The genes are TRBV11-3 and TRBJ2-2; TRBD1 agrees at 7 bases. V trimming: 5 bases; J trimming: 5 bases; junction bases outside the gene matches: 5. Germline values: CDR1 SGHNT, CDR2 YENEEA. The CDR3 extends over 14 amino acids. DNA for the CDR3: TGTGCCAGCAGCCGACAGGGAAGGACCGGGGAGCTGTTTTTT. Its translation is CASSRQGRTGELFF.

CDR3 sequence (DNA): TGTGCCAGCTCTAAATGGGGACAGTCCAATGAAAAACTGTTTTTT. It codes for CASSKWGQSNEKLFF. The rearrangement joins TRBV19 to TRBJ1-4, with 7 bases identical to TRBD1. This CDR3 comprises 15 residues. With 9 bases clipped from V and 5 bases from J, the junction kept 12 bases outside the gene matches. Germline CDR1 and CDR2: LNHDA and SQIVND (reference sequence).

The V call is TRBV28, the J call TRBJ1-5; TRBD1 might be the D (5 bases). The CDR3 runs 14 residues. Trimming stripped 3 bases from V and 9 bases from J, with 15 bases between. In germline, CDR1 is MDHEN, CDR2 SYDVKM. CDR3 sequence (DNA): TGTGCCAGCAGTTTGGGAGGGACGGGACGGCCCCAGCATTTT. Residues: CASSLGGTGRPQHF.

Comment on this clone: The junction differs from germline at one of its ends, possibly a read error. V gene TRBV7-7 combines with J gene TRBJ2-1; 12 bases map to TRBD2. Germline assignment: CDR1 SSHAT and CDR2 FNYEAQ (reference sequence). The length of the CDR3 is 16 residues. The CDR3 nucleotides are TGTGCTAGCAGCCCGGAACTAGCGGGAGGATCGAAGGAGCAGTTCTTC. Encoded protein: CASSPELAGGSKEQFF. Drawing the rest from reference TRBV7-7 and TRBJ2-1, the complete variable domain is GAGVSQSPRYKVTKRGQDVTLRCDPISSHATLYWYQQALGQGPEFLTYFNYEAQPDKSGLPSDRFSAERPEGSISTLTIQRTEQRDSAMYRCASSPELAGGSKEQFFGPGTRLTVL.

The chain uses TRBV2 and TRBJ2-7; weak D call: TRBD2 (5 bases). The germline V gene encodes CDR1 SNHLY and CDR2 FYNNEI. The CDR3 totals 11 residues. Trimming removed 5 bases at V and 3 bases at J, with 5 bases between. This CDR3 is CASSRDYEQYF. In DNA form, the CDR3 reads TGTGCCAGCAGTCGGGACTACGAGCAGTACTTC.

This clone was seen a handful of times. The rearrangement uses TRBV7-8 and TRBJ2-5; 8 bases are a match to TRBD2. This CDR3 has 15 residues. V trimming: 4 bases; J trimming: 6 bases; junction bases outside the gene matches: 10. The germline V gene encodes CDR1 SGHVS and CDR2 FQNEAQ. CDR3 DNA: TGTGCCAGCAGCTCCCCCCGGGTAGCGGGAAAGACCCAGTACTTC. It codes for CASSSPRVAGKTQYF.

The V call is TRBV5-5, the J call TRBJ2-1; TRBD2 aligns across 12 bases. From germline, CDR1 is SGHKS and CDR2 YYEKEE (reference sequence). Trimming removed 1 base from V and 7 bases from J; junction bases left unmatched: 3. The CDR3 sequence is 15 residues long. The CDR3 reads CASSLLAGGENEQFF. The CDR3 DNA is TGTGCCAGCAGCTTGCTAGCGGGAGGGGAGAATGAGCAGTTCTTC.

This clone is a singleton in its sample. The chain carries TRBV28 and TRBJ2-3; 9 bases are shared with TRBD1. CDR1 and CDR2 from the germline V gene are MDHEN and SYDVKM. Trimming removed 5 bases from V and 2 bases from J; junction bases left unmatched: 8. The CDR3 extends over 16 amino acids. This chain's CDR3 is CASSTNRGQYTDTQYF. The CDR3 DNA is TGTGCCAGCAGTACTAACAGGGGGCAATACACAGATACGCAGTATTTT.

CDR3 residues: CASRRRAAYEQYF. CDR3 in DNA: TGTGCCAGCAGACGCAGGGCGGCGTACGAGCAGTACTTC. This chain uses TRBV2 with TRBJ2-5; tentative D call: TRBD1 (5 bases). The DNA end is a closer match to TRBJ2-7, so the J assignment may be wrong. CDR3 size: 13 residues. Germline V gene data show CDR1 as SNHLY and CDR2 as FYNNEI.